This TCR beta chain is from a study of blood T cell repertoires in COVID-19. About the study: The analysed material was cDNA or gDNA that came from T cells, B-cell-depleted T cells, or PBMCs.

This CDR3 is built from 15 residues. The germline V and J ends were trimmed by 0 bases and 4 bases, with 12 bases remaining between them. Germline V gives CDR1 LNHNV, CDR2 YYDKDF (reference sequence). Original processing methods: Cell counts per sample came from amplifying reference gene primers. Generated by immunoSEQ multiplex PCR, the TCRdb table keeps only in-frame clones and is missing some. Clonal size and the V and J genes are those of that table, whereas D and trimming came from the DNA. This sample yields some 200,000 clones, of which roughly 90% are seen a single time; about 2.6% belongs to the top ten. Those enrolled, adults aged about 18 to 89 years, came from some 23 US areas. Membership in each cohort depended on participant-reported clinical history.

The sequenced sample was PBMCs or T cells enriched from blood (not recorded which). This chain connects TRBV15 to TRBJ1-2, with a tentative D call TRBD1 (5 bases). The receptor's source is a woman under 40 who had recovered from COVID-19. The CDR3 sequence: CATSREATGLYGYTF. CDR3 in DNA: TGTGCCACCAGCAGAGAGGCCACGGGACTCTATGGCTACACCTTC.